Below are 21 T cell receptor beta chains sequenced from a single sample in a study of cytotoxic CD8 clonotypes in ibrutinib-treated CLL. Produced via immunoSEQ multiplex PCR; TCRdb's table is partial and in-frame only. The sample has some 200,000 clones, around three quarters seen once; the top ten hold over 10%. The material was PBMCs, obtained after 24 months of ibrutinib treatment. These TCRs come from a human donor with chronic lymphocytic leukemia.

This clone has a handful of counts. This chain uses TRBV10-3 with TRBJ2-5; 7 bases fit TRBD1. Trimming at V came to 4 bases and at J to 5 bases, leaving 7 bases not matched to a gene. Germline CDR1 ENHRY, CDR2 SYGVKD. CDR3 length: 14 amino acids. The chain's CDR3 is CAISAARQGETQYF. The CDR3 region has the DNA TGTGCCATCAGTGCAGCAAGACAGGGCGAGACCCAGTACTTC.

The chain carries TRBV5-4 and TRBJ2-4, with 8 bases that match TRBD2. The J segment lost 1 base and the V segment lost 0 bases, leaving 3 bases of the junction unmatched. The V gene's germline CDR1 is SGHNT and CDR2 YYREEE (reference sequence). CDR3 size: 16 residues. The chain's CDR3 is CASSLGSGVAKNIQYF. The CDR3, as DNA: TGTGCCAGCAGCTTGGGTAGCGGGGTCGCCAAAAACATTCAGTACTTC.

This chain links TRBV10-3 with TRBJ2-1; weak D call: TRBD2 (5 bases). Germline V gives CDR1 ENHRY, CDR2 SYGVKD. CDR3 length: 13 amino acids. The V and J ends lost 9 bases and 3 bases respectively, with 12 bases between them. For the CDR3, the DNA is TGTGCCATAGCCCGCCGGGGCTACAATGAGCAGTTCTTC. Protein: CAIARRGYNEQFF.

The V gene is TRBV21-1, the J gene TRBJ2-7; the DNA was not used to check the table's D call, TRBD2. TRBV21-1 is classified as a pseudogene. This CDR3 is built from 13 residues. CDR3 loop: CASSEGLVGEQYF. The DNA of the CDR3 is TGTGCCAGCAGTGAGGGACTAGTAGGTGAGCAGTACTTC.

The V gene is TRBV5-6, the J gene TRBJ1-1; the D gene is possibly TRBD1 (5 bases). V dropped 5 bases and J dropped 2 bases, with 16 bases sitting between them. Germline V gene data show CDR1 as SGHDT and CDR2 as YYEEEE. The CDR3 has 15 residues. In DNA form, the CDR3 reads TGTGCCAGCAGAGCTGGAATGGGGGTCAACACTGAAGCTTTCTTT. It translates to CASRAGMGVNTEAFF. Full variable domain (missing parts from reference TRBV5-6 and TRBJ1-1): DAGVTQSPTHLIKTRGQQVTLRCSPKSGHDTVSWYQQALGQGPQFIFQYYEEEERQRGNFPDRFSGHQFPNYSSELNVNALLLGDSALYLCASRAGMGVNTEAFFGQGTRLTVV.

The gene calls are TRBV5-4 and TRBJ1-2, with a possible D match to TRBD1 (6 bases). This CDR3 region has 16 residues. Trimming removed 2 bases from V and 2 bases from J, with 16 bases in between. Germline V gene data show CDR1 as SGHNT and CDR2 as YYREEE (reference sequence). CDR3 in DNA: TGTGCCAGCAGCTTCCCGGGGGCAGATCTAAACTATGGCTACACCTTC. Its protein product is CASSFPGADLNYGYTF. Full variable domain (rest looked up from reference TRBV5-4 and TRBJ1-2): ETGVTQSPTHLIKTRGQQVTLRCSSQSGHNTVSWYQQALGQGPQFIFQYYREEENGRGNFPPRFSGLQFPNYSSELNVNALELDDSALYLCASSFPGADLNYGYTFGSGTRLTVV.

This clone came up a few times. V gene TRBV5-4 combines with J gene TRBJ2-1, with TRBD2 matching 7 bases. This CDR3 is 17 amino acids long. From germline, CDR1 is SGHNT and CDR2 YYREEE (reference sequence). Trimming removed 2 bases from V and 0 bases from J; junction bases left unmatched: 8. This CDR3 is CASSFPSSGSSYNEQFF. CDR3 sequence (DNA): TGTGCCAGCAGCTTTCCTTCTAGCGGCAGCTCCTACAATGAGCAGTTCTTC.

The genes are TRBV10-3 and TRBJ2-1, with D perhaps TRBD1 or TRBD2 (5 bases each). V lost 1 base and J lost 9, with 7 bases in between. The CDR3 extends over 12 amino acids. Germline CDR1 and CDR2: ENHRY and SYGVKD. The CDR3 loop reads CAISEFGGEQFF. The CDR3 DNA reads as TGTGCCATCAGTGAGTTTGGGGGTGAGCAGTTCTTC.

The chain has TRBV29-1 and TRBJ2-1; 9 bases are shared with TRBD1. CDR3 size: 17 residues. Germline assignment: CDR1 SQVTM and CDR2 ANQGSEA. V was pared by 2 bases and J by 3 bases, with 11 bases of the junction left unmatched. The CDR3 nucleotides read TGCAGCGTTGAACGTACCCCCGGGACAGGGATCTACAATGAGCAGTTCTTC. Its translation: CSVERTPGTGIYNEQFF.

V is TRBV7-9 and J is TRBJ2-7; D is ambiguous. V shed 3 bases and J shed 5 bases, with 5 bases lying between them. CDR3 length equals 11 residues. CDR1 SEHNR and CDR2 FQNEAQ come from the germline V gene (reference sequence). The CDR3, as DNA: TGTGCCAGCAGCTTGATCGACGAGCAGTACTTC. Residues: CASSLIDEQYF.

The chain is built from TRBV27 and TRBJ2-3; unclear D gene. Trimming shortened V by 4 bases and J by 2 bases, and 7 bases separated the two germline ends. This CDR3 spans 13 amino acids. Germline lookup yields CDR1 MNHEY and CDR2 SMNVEV (reference sequence). CDR3 in amino acids: CASSSRVTDTQYF. The CDR3 DNA is TGTGCCAGCAGTTCAAGGGTCACAGATACGCAGTATTTT.

The V gene is TRBV10-3, the J gene TRBJ1-4; D unresolved. CDR1 ENHRY and CDR2 SYGVKD come from the germline V gene. This CDR3 region has 14 residues. Trimming pared 4 bases from V and 0 bases from J, leaving 6 bases between. The CDR3 is CAISAGATNEKLFF. The CDR3 region has the DNA TGTGCCATCAGTGCGGGAGCAACTAATGAAAAACTGTTTTTT.

This chain joins TRBV5-6 and TRBJ2-1; D is unresolved. The germline V and J ends were trimmed by 2 bases and 0 bases, with 9 bases remaining between them. In germline, CDR1 is SGHDT, CDR2 YYEEEE. CDR3 length: 15 residues. The CDR3 DNA follows: TGTGCCAGCAGCTTAGGCAGGCACTCCTACAATGAGCAGTTCTTC. Protein product: CASSLGRHSYNEQFF.

The rearrangement uses TRBV27 and TRBJ1-2; 8 nucleotides match TRBD1. CDR3 length equals 18 residues. J gave up 0 bases and V 0 bases, and 9 bases lay outside the gene matches. Per germline, CDR1 MNHEY and CDR2 SMNVEV (reference sequence). Here the CDR3 reads CASSLSGRGLHPNYGYTF. For the CDR3, the DNA is TGTGCCAGCAGTTTATCAGGCAGGGGGCTACACCCTAACTATGGCTACACCTTC.

This clone occurred a few times. The rearrangement links TRBV15 to TRBJ2-7; D not certain. The length of the CDR3 is 15 residues. CDR1 LNHNV and CDR2 YYDKDF come from the germline V gene (reference sequence). Trimming cost V 0 bases and J 6 bases, with 15 bases left between them. CDR3 protein: CATSRDRAVGSEQYF. The CDR3 DNA follows: TGTGCCACCAGCAGAGATAGGGCAGTGGGCTCCGAGCAGTACTTC.

The chain combines TRBV5-4 with TRBJ2-5; TRBD1 might be the D (5 bases). The germline gives CDR1 SGHNT, CDR2 YYREEE (reference sequence). Trimming stripped 3 bases from V and 5 bases from J, with 11 bases between. The CDR3 spans 13 residues. CDR3 in amino acids: CASSSAGSETQYF. CDR3 in DNA: TGTGCCAGCAGCTCTGCAGGGTCGGAGACCCAGTACTTC. Full variable domain (remainder filled in from reference TRBV5-4 and TRBJ2-5): ETGVTQSPTHLIKTRGQQVTLRCSSQSGHNTVSWYQQALGQGPQFIFQYYREEENGRGNFPPRFSGLQFPNYSSELNVNALELDDSALYLCASSSAGSETQYFGPGTRLLVL.

V usage is TRBV9 and J usage is TRBJ2-3, with TRBD2 matching over 8 bases. The CDR3 runs to 14 residues. Trimming removed 4 bases from V and 4 bases from J; junction bases left unmatched: 5. Germline V lookup: CDR1 SGDLS, CDR2 YYNGEE. The CDR3 protein is CASSPRTSSDTQYF. The CDR3 region has the DNA TGTGCCAGCAGCCCACGGACTAGCTCAGATACGCAGTATTTT. Combining the CDR3 with reference TRBV9 and TRBJ2-3 gives the whole variable domain DSGVTQTPKHLITATGQRVTLRCSPRSGDLSVYWYQQSLDQGLQFLIQYYNGEERAKGNILERFSAQQFPDLHSELNLSSLELGDSALYFCASSPRTSSDTQYFGPGTRLTVL.

The rearrangement uses TRBV7-7 and TRBJ2-2; unclear D gene. The CDR3 loop spans 15 amino acids. The V and J ends lost 2 bases and 3 bases respectively, with 10 bases between them. Germline CDR1 reads SSHAT; CDR2 reads FNYEAQ (reference sequence). CDR3 loop: CASSLSSRYTGELFF. For the CDR3, the DNA is TGTGCCAGCAGCTTATCGTCACGTTACACCGGGGAGCTGTTTTTT.

This chain uses TRBV5-6 with TRBJ2-3; 9 bases align to TRBD2. Germline V gene lookup returns CDR1 SGHDT and CDR2 YYEEEE. Losses at the gene ends were 2 bases for V and 3 bases for J; bases not matched to a gene: 7. This CDR3 has 16 residues. The CDR3 protein is CASSFVSAGGTDTQYF. The CDR3 region has the DNA TGTGCCAGCAGCTTTGTTTCGGCGGGAGGGACAGATACGCAGTATTTT.

The CDR3 DNA reads TGTGCCAGCAGTTATGTCGAGGGGGGCGGTGGCGGCTACACCTTC. This sequence encodes CASSYVEGGGGGYTF. The genes are TRBV6-5 and TRBJ1-2; possible D gene TRBD1, 6 bases. The germline CDR1 and CDR2 sequences are MNHEY and SVGAGI. The CDR3 runs 15 residues. Trimming shortened V by 3 bases and J by 8 bases, and 19 bases separated the two germline ends.

This clone was picked up a small number of times. The chain carries TRBV5-8 and TRBJ2-7, with 7 positions matching TRBD1. Germline trimming cut 5 bases from V and 3 bases from J; bases unmatched to any gene: 2. CDR3 length: 12 residues. CDR1 is SGHTS and CDR2 is YDEGEE in the germline V gene. CDR3 residues: CASRGQVYEQYF. DNA for the CDR3: TGTGCCAGCAGAGGACAGGTCTACGAGCAGTACTTC.